Each of the 12 T cell receptor beta chains below was sequenced from the same sample in a study of blood T cell repertoires in COVID-19. Sequencing used immunoSEQ multiplex PCR; TCRdb keeps in-frame clones, though not all of them. The sample includes approximately 150,000 clones, under 90% of them seen just once. The sample taken for sequencing was PBMCs or T cells enriched from blood (not recorded which). These receptors were collected from a woman in her fifties or sixties who had recovered from COVID-19.

Only a few counts were recorded for this clone. The chain uses TRBV18 and TRBJ2-2, with 8 bases fitting TRBD2. The CDR3 runs to 14 residues. Germline V gene data show CDR1 as KGHSH and CDR2 as LQKENI. V lost 10 bases and J lost 2; bases outside the gene matches: 6. The CDR3 DNA reads as TGTGCCATGCGGGAGGCCATCAACACCGGGGAGCTGTTTTTT. Its translation is CAMREAINTGELFF. The entire variable domain, with the rest obtained from reference TRBV18 and TRBJ2-2, is as follows: NAGVMQNPRHLVRRRGQEARLRCSPMKGHSHVYWYRQLPEEGLKFMVYLQKENIIDESGMPKERFSAEFPKEGPSILRIQQVVRGDSAAYFCAMREAINTGELFFGEGSRLTVL.

V is TRBV27 and J is TRBJ1-3; maybe TRBD1 (5 bases). V dropped 1 base and J dropped 3 bases, with 7 bases sitting between them. The CDR3 is 14 amino acids. Germline V gene lookup returns CDR1 MNHEY and CDR2 SMNVEV (reference sequence). The CDR3 spells CASSLWGDGNTIYF. The CDR3 nucleotides are TGTGCCAGCAGTTTATGGGGCGATGGAAACACCATATATTTT.

The chain is built from TRBV3-1 (or the pseudogene TRBV3-2) and TRBJ1-2; TRBD1 agrees at 8 bases. V lost 8 bases, J lost 3 bases, and 5 bases stayed unmatched. The CDR3 consists of 13 residues. Germline CDR1 and CDR2: LGHDT and YNNKEL (reference sequence). The CDR3 DNA reads TGTGCCAGCCGCAACAGGGGGGACTATGGCTACACCTTC. Translation: CASRNRGDYGYTF.

This clone was picked up a small number of times. This chain uses TRBV7-3 with TRBJ1-6; tentative D call: TRBD1 (6 bases). The CDR3 covers 14 residues. Germline lookup yields CDR1 SGHTA and CDR2 FQGTGA. The V gene lost 3 bases and the J gene lost 8 bases, with 11 bases spanning the gap. Written as DNA, the CDR3 is TGTGCCAGCAGCTTCAGGGGTGGGGATTCACCCCTCCACTTT. This translates into CASSFRGGDSPLHF.

The gene calls are TRBV7-9 and TRBJ2-7, with 8 bases lining up with TRBD1. V shed 7 bases and J 5 bases; nucleotides not matched to a gene: 7. Germline CDR1 is SEHNR and CDR2 is FQNEAQ (reference sequence). The CDR3 contains 13 residues. The CDR3 region has the DNA TGTGCCAGCAAAGCCGGACAGGGTAACGAGCAGTACTTC. Its translation: CASKAGQGNEQYF.

This chain uses TRBV5-1 with TRBJ2-7; TRBD2 agrees at 7 bases. Germline CDR1 is SGHRS and CDR2 is YFSETQ. The J segment lost 0 bases and the V segment lost 3 bases, leaving 6 bases of the junction unmatched. The CDR3 spans 15 residues. The CDR3 loop reads CASSSSAGSSYEQYF. CDR3 sequence (DNA): TGCGCCAGCAGCTCGTCAGCGGGAAGCTCCTACGAGCAGTACTTC.

This chain uses TRBV10-3 with TRBJ2-2; D ambiguous. V lost 0 bases and J 7 bases, leaving 9 bases between the germline ends. This CDR3 region has 14 residues. Looked up from germline, CDR1 is ENHRY and CDR2 is SYGVKD. The CDR3 is CAISESTFFGELFF. The CDR3 region has the DNA TGTGCCATCAGTGAGTCTACTTTCTTCGGGGAGCTGTTTTTT.

This clone was recorded only once. This sequence joins TRBV7-6 and TRBJ2-1, with TRBD2 matching over 13 bases. This CDR3 region has 19 residues. CDR1 and CDR2 (germline): SGHVS, FNYEAQ. V shed 4 bases and J 5 bases; nucleotides not matched to a gene: 14. The CDR3 here is CASSSINPGTSGTNNEQFF. The CDR3 region has the DNA TGTGCCAGCAGCTCTATTAACCCGGGGACTAGCGGGACAAACAATGAGCAGTTCTTC.

The count of this clone is one. The V and J genes are TRBV6-5 and TRBJ1-4; TRBD1 is a possible D gene (5 bases). Per germline, CDR1 MNHEY and CDR2 SVGAGI. The CDR3 spans 14 residues. V was trimmed by 4 bases and J by 5 bases, leaving 11 bases between them. The CDR3 DNA is TGTGCCAGCAGTTTAGGGGCGACGAATGAAAAACTGTTTTTT. It specifies CASSLGATNEKLFF.

V is TRBV27 and J is TRBJ2-2; D is possibly TRBD2 (7 bases). Germline CDR1 and CDR2: MNHEY and SMNVEV (reference sequence). The V gene lost 7 bases and the J gene lost 5 bases, with 17 bases spanning the gap. The CDR3 consists of 15 residues. The CDR3 here is CASTTRGLGTGELFF. CDR3 DNA: TGTGCCAGCACGACGCGGGGGCTAGGGACCGGGGAGCTGTTTTTT.

The chain is built from TRBV7-2 and TRBJ1-5; D unclear. V was cut by 4 bases and J by 1 base, with 11 bases left in between. Germline V gene lookup returns CDR1 SGHTA and CDR2 FQGNSA. CDR3 size: 15 residues. This CDR3 reads CASSSQAGSNQPQHF. DNA of the CDR3: TGTGCCAGCAGCTCCCAGGCGGGAAGCAATCAGCCCCAGCATTTT.

The chain couples TRBV5-1 to TRBJ1-2; 7 nucleotides match TRBD1. The CDR3 runs to 15 residues. Germline CDR1 is SGHRS and CDR2 is YFSETQ. Trimming cost V 1 base and J 0 bases; bases outside gene matches: 3. This chain's CDR3 is CASSLTGEPNYGYTF. The CDR3 DNA sequence: TGCGCCAGCAGCTTGACAGGGGAGCCTAACTATGGCTACACCTTC.